A single sample gave rise to the 11 T cell receptor beta chains below, sequenced in a study of CD8+CD57+ T cells in acquired aplastic anemia. Genomic DNA, serving as template, underwent TCR beta VDJ and CDR3 profiling. TCRdb passed the reads through MiXCR, listing each CDR3 protein once. The sample lists around 180,000 distinct CDR3 sequences, about 64% occurring once. Sequences were obtained from sorted CD4+, CD8+, or CD8+CD57+ T cells (not recorded which) from PBMCs. These receptors all come from a human donor in good health.

The sample holds many counts of this clonotype. The chain is built from TRBV7-8 and TRBJ1-5; 9 bases match TRBD1. V lost 6 bases, J lost 4 bases, and 13 bases stayed unmatched. Germline CDR1 reads SGHVS; CDR2 reads FQNEAQ. The CDR3 has 17 amino acids. The CDR3 is CASRPGTGGEPNQPQHF. In nucleotides, the CDR3 is TGTGCCAGCAGACCTGGTACAGGGGGCGAGCCGAATCAGCCCCAGCATTTT.

This clonotype appeared once. The chain is built from TRBV29-1 and TRBJ1-2; TRBD1 is a possible D gene (6 bases). This CDR3 contains 12 residues. Germline V gene data show CDR1 as SQVTM and CDR2 as ANQGSEA. Trimming took 6 bases from V and 2 from J, leaving 10 bases between them. This chain's CDR3 is CSVFQGNYGYTF. For the CDR3, the DNA is TGCAGCGTGTTCCAGGGGAACTATGGCTACACCTTC.

This sequence joins TRBV9 and TRBJ1-2; no clear D. V was cut by 4 bases and J by 7 bases, with 11 bases left in between. Germline V gene sequence: CDR1 SGDLS, CDR2 YYNGEE. The CDR3 length is 12 residues. The CDR3 region has the DNA TGTGCCAGCAGCTTAGCCCCCAGTGGCTACACCTTC. Protein: CASSLAPSGYTF.

The chain is built from TRBV5-1 and TRBJ2-7; 11 bases align to TRBD1. Trimming cost V 0 bases and J 5 bases; bases outside gene matches: 4. The length of the CDR3 is 15 residues. CDR1 and CDR2 (germline): SGHRS, YFSETQ. The CDR3 sequence is CASSLAGDRGNEQYF. DNA of the CDR3: TGCGCCAGCAGCTTGGCAGGGGACAGGGGGAACGAGCAGTACTTC.

The chain is built from TRBV25-1 and TRBJ1-1; D gene unclear. There are 12 residues in the CDR3. In germline, CDR1 is MGHDK, CDR2 SYGVNS. Trimming left V 3 bases short and J 2 bases short, with 4 bases between. CDR3 sequence reads: CASSEENTEAFF. For the CDR3, the DNA is TGTGCCAGCAGTGAGGAAAACACTGAAGCTTTCTTT.

A single count supports this clonotype. V is TRBV19 and J is TRBJ1-1; TRBD1 agrees at 7 bases. Trimming cost V 6 bases and J 2 bases; bases outside gene matches: 6. Per germline, CDR1 LNHDA and CDR2 SQIVND (reference sequence). The CDR3 length is 14 residues. The CDR3 region is CASRAGGVNTEAFF. The CDR3 nucleotides read TGTGCCAGTAGGGCAGGGGGAGTAAACACTGAAGCTTTCTTT.

Many counts were recorded for this clonotype. The chain uses TRBV12-3 or TRBV12-4 and TRBJ1-1, with D uncertain. Trimming pared 4 bases from V and 5 bases from J, leaving 11 bases between. CDR3 size: 13 residues. CDR3 DNA sequence: TGTGCCAGCAGTTCCGGACCGGGGACTGAAGCTTTCTTT. It is translated as CASSSGPGTEAFF.

This chain links TRBV20-1 with TRBJ2-3; possible D gene TRBD1, 5 bases. Trimming cost V 2 bases and J 1 base, with 10 bases left between them. This CDR3 is built from 14 residues. CDR1 is DFQATT and CDR2 is SNEGSKA in the germline V gene (reference sequence). The CDR3 sequence: CSARQQGGTDTQYF. The CDR3, as DNA: TGCAGTGCTAGACAGCAGGGCGGCACAGATACGCAGTATTTT.

This clonotype was detected ten times or more. This chain joins TRBV6-5 and TRBJ2-7; a weak D match, TRBD1 (5 bases). CDR1 is MNHEY, CDR2 SVGAGI, per germline. The CDR3 consists of 14 residues. V gave up 0 bases and J gave up 4 bases, with 10 bases separating them. CDR3 amino acids: CASSYSGRGYEQYF. DNA of the CDR3: TGTGCCAGCAGTTACTCGGGGCGCGGTTACGAGCAGTACTTC.

The chain joins TRBV24-1 to TRBJ2-1, with 14 nucleotides matching TRBD2. The CDR3 runs 17 residues. Germline assignment: CDR1 KGHDR and CDR2 SFDVKD. The J segment lost 12 bases and the V segment lost 0 bases, leaving 9 bases of the junction unmatched. The CDR3 nucleotides read TGTGCCACCAGTGATTTGGGCAGGACTAGCGGGAGGATCGGGCAGTTCTTC. Its protein product is CATSDLGRTSGRIGQFF.

There are many counts of this clonotype. This rearrangement joins TRBV7-6 to TRBJ1-1; TRBD1 might be the D (5 bases). CDR3 length: 12 amino acids. Trimming cost V 4 bases and J 8 bases, with 11 bases left between them. Germline-derived CDR1 and CDR2 are SGHVS and FNYEAQ. The CDR3 loop is CASSSQPGEAFF. The CDR3 DNA sequence: TGTGCCAGCAGCTCACAGCCAGGGGAAGCTTTCTTT.